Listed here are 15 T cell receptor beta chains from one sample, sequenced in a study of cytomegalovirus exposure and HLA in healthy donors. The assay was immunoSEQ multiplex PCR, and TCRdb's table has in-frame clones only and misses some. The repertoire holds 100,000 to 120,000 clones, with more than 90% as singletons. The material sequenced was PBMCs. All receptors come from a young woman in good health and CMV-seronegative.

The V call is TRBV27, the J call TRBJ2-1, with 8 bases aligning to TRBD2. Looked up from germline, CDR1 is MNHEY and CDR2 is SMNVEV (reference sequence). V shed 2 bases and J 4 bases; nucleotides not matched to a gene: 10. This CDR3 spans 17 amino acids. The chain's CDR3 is CASSLTRGGANYNEQFF. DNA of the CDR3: TGTGCCAGCAGTTTAACCCGGGGGGGGGCCAATTACAATGAGCAGTTCTTC.

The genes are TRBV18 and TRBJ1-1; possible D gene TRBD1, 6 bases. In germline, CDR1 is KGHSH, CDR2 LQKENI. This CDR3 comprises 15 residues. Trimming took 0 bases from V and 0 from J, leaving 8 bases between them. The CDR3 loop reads CASSPPGQLNTEAFF. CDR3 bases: TGTGCCAGCTCACCACCGGGACAACTGAACACTGAAGCTTTCTTT.

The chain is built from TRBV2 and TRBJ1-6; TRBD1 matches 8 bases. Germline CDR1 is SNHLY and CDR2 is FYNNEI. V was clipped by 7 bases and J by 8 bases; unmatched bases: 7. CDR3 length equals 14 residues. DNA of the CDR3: TGTGCCAGCACTCCGGGACAGGTAGATTCACCCCTCCACTTT. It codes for CASTPGQVDSPLHF.

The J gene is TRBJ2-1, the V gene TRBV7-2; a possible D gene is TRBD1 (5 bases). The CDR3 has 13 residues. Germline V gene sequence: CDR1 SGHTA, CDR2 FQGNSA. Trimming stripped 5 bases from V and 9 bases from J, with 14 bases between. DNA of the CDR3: TGTGCCAGCAGCGCCCTGGATAGGGGTGAGCAGTTCTTC. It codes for CASSALDRGEQFF. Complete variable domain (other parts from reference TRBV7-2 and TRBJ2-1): GAGVSQSPSNKVTEKGKDVELRCDPISGHTALYWYRQSLGQGLEFLIYFQGNSAPDKSGLPSDRFSAERTGGSVSTLTIQRTQQEDSAVYLCASSALDRGEQFFGPGTRLTVL.

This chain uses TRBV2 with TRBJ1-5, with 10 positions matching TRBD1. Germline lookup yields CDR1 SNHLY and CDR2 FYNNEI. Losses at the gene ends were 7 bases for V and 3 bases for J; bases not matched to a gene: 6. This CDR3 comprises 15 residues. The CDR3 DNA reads TGTGCCAGCACTAAGGACAGGGGGTACAATCAGCCCCAGCATTTT. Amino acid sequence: CASTKDRGYNQPQHF. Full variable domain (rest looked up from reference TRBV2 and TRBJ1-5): EPEVTQTPSHQVTQMGQEVILRCVPISNHLYFYWYRQILGQKVEFLVSFYNNEISEKSEIFDDQFSVERPDGSNFTLKIRSTKLEDSAMYFCASTKDRGYNQPQHFGDGTRLSIL.

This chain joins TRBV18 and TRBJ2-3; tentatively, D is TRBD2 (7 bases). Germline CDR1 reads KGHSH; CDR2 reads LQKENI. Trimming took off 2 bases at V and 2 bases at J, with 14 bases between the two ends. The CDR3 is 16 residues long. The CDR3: CASSPWAGANTDTQYF. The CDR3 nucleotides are TGTGCCAGCTCACCATGGGCGGGGGCAAACACAGATACGCAGTATTTT.

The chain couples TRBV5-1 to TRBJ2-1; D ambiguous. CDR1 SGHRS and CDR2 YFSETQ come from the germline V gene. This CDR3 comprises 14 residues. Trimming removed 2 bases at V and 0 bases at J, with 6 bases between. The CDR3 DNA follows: TGCGCCAGCAGCTTTAGTGACTCCTACAATGAGCAGTTCTTC. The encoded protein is CASSFSDSYNEQFF.

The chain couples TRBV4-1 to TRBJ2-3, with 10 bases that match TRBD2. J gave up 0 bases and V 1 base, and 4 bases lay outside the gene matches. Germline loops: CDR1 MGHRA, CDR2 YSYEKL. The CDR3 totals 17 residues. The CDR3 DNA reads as TGCGCCAGCAGCCAAGTGGGAGCGGGGGGGAGCACAGATACGCAGTATTTT. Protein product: CASSQVGAGGSTDTQYF.

The CDR3 region has the DNA TGTGCCAGCAGGCTACGGACAGCCGCCTACAATGAGCAGTTCTTC. Translated, it gives CASRLRTAAYNEQFF. The rearrangement joins TRBV27 to TRBJ2-1; a weak D match, TRBD1 (6 bases). The germline V gene has CDR1 MNHEY and CDR2 SMNVEV (reference sequence). The CDR3 is 15 residues long. Trimming took 6 bases from V and 2 from J, leaving 14 bases between them.

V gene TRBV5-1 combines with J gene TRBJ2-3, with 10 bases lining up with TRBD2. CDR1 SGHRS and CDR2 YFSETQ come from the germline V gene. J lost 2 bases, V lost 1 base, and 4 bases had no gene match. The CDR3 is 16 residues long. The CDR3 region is CASSLTSGVTTDTQYF. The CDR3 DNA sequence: TGCGCCAGCAGCTTGACTAGCGGGGTTACCACAGATACGCAGTATTTT.

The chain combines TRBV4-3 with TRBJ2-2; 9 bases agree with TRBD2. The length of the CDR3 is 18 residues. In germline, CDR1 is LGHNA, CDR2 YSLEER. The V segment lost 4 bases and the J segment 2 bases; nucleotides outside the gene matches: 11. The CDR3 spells CASSRGGGGADNTGELFF. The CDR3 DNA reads TGCGCCAGCAGCCGAGGTGGCGGGGGGGCGGATAACACCGGGGAGCTGTTTTTT.

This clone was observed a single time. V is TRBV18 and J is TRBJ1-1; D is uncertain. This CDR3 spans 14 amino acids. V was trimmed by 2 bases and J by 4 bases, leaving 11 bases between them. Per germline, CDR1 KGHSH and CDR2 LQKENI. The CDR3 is CASSPRGLGTEAFF. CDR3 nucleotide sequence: TGTGCCAGCTCACCAAGAGGGCTGGGCACTGAAGCTTTCTTT.

This chain's CDR3 is CVTQLAKNIQYF. DNA of the CDR3: TGTGTTACCCAGTTAGCCAAAAACATTCAGTACTTC. This chain connects TRBV6-1 to TRBJ2-4; D remains ambiguous. CDR3 size: 12 residues. CDR1 and CDR2 from the germline V gene are MNHNS and SASEGT.

Here the CDR3 DNA reads TGCGCCAGCAGCCTCGGACTAGCGGGACCCGCGCAGTACTTC. Translation gives CASSLGLAGPAQYF. The chain combines TRBV4-1 with TRBJ2-7; 12 nucleotides align to TRBD2. Germline V gene sequence: CDR1 MGHRA, CDR2 YSYEKL. Trimming removed 4 bases from V and 9 bases from J; junction bases left unmatched: 7. The CDR3 extends over 14 amino acids.

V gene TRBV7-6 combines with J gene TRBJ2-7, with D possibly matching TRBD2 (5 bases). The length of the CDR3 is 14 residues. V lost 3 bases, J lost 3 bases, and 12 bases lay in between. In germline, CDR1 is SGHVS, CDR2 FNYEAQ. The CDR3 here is CASSFGYRDYEQYF. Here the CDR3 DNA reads TGTGCCAGCAGCTTTGGCTACCGGGACTACGAGCAGTACTTC.